This T cell receptor (beta chain) was captured in a study of T-cell reconstitution after alpha-beta-depleted transplantation in children. The CDR3 is 15 amino acids. V lost 3 bases and J 8 bases, leaving 18 bases between the germline ends. Germline-derived CDR1 and CDR2 are SGHRS and YFSETQ. This clonotype showed up many times. Its antigen remains unknown. Preparation of the TCRbeta library involved a method that used unique molecular identifiers. Each CDR3 protein gets one entry after TCRdb re-called the PCR reads with MiXCR. This table has 490,000 or so distinct CDR3 sequences, 10% appearing once. Study results and limitations: T-cell numbers and diversity one year post-transplant derived largely from freshly generated T cells. About two months after transplant, alpha-beta T cells reportedly came from several hundred expanded graft clones. Some patients showed high day-60 TCRbeta diversity, which derived from surviving recipient T cells and thymic progenitors.

This sequence originates from a child aged 2 to 10 with inherited bone marrow failure, due to receive a stem cell transplant. The sample in question was PBMCs, obtained before TCRalphabeta/CD19-depleted stem cell transplant. The chain combines TRBV5-1 with TRBJ2-1; D call uncertain. In DNA form, the CDR3 reads TGCGCCAGCAGCTCACCTTTACCTTACACGGATGAGCAGTTCTTC. Protein: CASSSPLPYTDEQFF.